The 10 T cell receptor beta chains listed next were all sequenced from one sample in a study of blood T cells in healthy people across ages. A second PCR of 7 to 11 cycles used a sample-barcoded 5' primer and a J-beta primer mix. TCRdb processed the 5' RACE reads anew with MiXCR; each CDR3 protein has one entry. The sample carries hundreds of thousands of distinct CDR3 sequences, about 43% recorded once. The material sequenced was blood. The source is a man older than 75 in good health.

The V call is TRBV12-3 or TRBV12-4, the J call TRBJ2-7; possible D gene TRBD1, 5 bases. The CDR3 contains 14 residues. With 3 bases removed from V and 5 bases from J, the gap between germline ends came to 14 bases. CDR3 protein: CASSFFQGPHEQYF. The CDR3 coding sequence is TGTGCCAGCAGTTTTTTCCAGGGCCCCCACGAGCAGTACTTC.

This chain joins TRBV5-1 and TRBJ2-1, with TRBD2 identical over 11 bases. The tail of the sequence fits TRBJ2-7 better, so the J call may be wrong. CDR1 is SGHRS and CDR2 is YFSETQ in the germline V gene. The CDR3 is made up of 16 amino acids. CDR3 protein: CASRSSGGNSYNEQYF. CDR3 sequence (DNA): TGCGCCAGCAGGTCTAGCGGGGGGAACTCCTACAATGAGCAGTACTTC.

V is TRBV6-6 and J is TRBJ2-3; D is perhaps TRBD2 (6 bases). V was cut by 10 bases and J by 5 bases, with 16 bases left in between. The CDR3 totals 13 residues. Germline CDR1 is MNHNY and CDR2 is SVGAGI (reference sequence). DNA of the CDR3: TGTGCCACACGGGACTCGAACATAGATACGCAGTATTTT. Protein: CATRDSNIDTQYF.

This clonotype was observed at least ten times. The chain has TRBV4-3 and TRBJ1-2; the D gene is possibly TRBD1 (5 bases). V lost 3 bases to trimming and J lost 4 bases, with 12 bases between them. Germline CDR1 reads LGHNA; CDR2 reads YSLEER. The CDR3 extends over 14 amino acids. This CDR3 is CASSQDPDTYGYTF. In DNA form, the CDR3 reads TGCGCCAGCAGCCAGGATCCGGACACCTATGGCTACACCTTC.

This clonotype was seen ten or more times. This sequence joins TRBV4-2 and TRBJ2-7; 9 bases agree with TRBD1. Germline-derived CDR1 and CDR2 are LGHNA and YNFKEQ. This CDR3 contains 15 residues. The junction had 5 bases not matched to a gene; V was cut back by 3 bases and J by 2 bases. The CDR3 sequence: CASSQAGTGPYEQYF. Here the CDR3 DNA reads TGTGCCAGCAGCCAGGCCGGGACAGGGCCCTACGAGCAGTACTTC.

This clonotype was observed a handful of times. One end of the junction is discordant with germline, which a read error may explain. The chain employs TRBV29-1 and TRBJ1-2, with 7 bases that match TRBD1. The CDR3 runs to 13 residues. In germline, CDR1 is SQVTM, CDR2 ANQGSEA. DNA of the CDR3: TGCTGCGTTGAAGGGGGACAGACCTATGGCTACACCTTC. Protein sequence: CCVEGGQTYGYTF.

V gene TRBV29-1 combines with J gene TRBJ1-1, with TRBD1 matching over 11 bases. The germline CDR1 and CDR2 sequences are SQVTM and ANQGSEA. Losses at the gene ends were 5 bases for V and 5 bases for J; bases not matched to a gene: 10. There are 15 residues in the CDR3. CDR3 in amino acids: CSVSGTGGLGTEAFF. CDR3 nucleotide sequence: TGCAGCGTTTCCGGGACAGGGGGATTGGGGACTGAAGCTTTCTTT.

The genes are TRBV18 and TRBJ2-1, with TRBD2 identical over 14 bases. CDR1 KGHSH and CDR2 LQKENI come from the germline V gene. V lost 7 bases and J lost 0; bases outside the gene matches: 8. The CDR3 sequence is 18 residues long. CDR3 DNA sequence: TGTGCCAGCTTCACAGGACTAGCGGGAGGTAGCTCCTACAATGAGCAGTTCTTC. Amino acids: CASFTGLAGGSSYNEQFF.

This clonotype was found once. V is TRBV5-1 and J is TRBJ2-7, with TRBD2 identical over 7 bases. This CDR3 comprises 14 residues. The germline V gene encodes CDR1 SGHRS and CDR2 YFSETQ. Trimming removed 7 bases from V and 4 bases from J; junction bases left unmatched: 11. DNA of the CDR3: TGCGCCAGCGGAACGGGAGGTAACCGATACGAGCAGTACTTC. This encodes CASGTGGNRYEQYF.

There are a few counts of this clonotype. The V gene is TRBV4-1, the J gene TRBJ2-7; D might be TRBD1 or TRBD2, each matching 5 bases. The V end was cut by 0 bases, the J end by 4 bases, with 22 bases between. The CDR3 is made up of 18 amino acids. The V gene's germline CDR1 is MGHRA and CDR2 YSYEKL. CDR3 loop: CASSQESRGRVVIYEQYF. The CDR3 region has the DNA TGCGCCAGCAGCCAAGAATCCCGGGGCAGGGTCGTAATTTACGAGCAGTACTTC.